Below, 15 T cell receptor beta chains from the same sample are listed, as sequenced in a study of cytomegalovirus exposure and HLA in healthy donors. With 60 Vbeta and 13 Jbeta primers, the PCR was carried out. This table comes from immunoSEQ multiplex PCR, and its TCRdb copy is limited to in-frame clones, with some not included. The table lists around 150,000 clones, roughly 80% of them singletons, with 9.5% to 12% in the top ten. The material sequenced was PBMCs. The receptors stem from a middle-aged man in good health and CMV-seropositive.

This chain links TRBV6-1 with TRBJ1-3, with D perhaps TRBD1 (6 bases). V was clipped by 9 bases and J by 0 bases, with 12 bases between them. This CDR3 is built from 14 residues. Germline loops: CDR1 MNHNS, CDR2 SASEGT. The CDR3 sequence: CASETGGSGNTIYF. The CDR3 nucleotides read TGTGCCAGTGAGACAGGCGGCTCTGGAAACACCATATATTTT.

The gene calls are TRBV5-3 and TRBJ1-2, with D unclear. TRBV5-3 is reported as an ORF; its role is uncertain. The CDR3 covers 13 residues. The V end lost 5 bases, the J end lost 3 bases, and 11 bases lay between the germline ends. CDR3 loop: CARRSLSDYGYTF. The DNA for the CDR3 is TGTGCCAGAAGATCCCTCTCGGACTATGGCTACACCTTC.

The chain carries TRBV5-1 and TRBJ2-7, with TRBD2 matching 14 bases. With V trimmed by 3 bases and J by 2 bases, 4 bases remained unmatched. Germline lookup yields CDR1 SGHRS and CDR2 YFSETQ. This CDR3 is 16 amino acids long. The CDR3 reads CASSWGTSGGPYEQYF. The CDR3, as DNA: TGCGCCAGCAGCTGGGGGACTAGCGGGGGCCCCTACGAGCAGTACTTC.

The chain combines TRBV7-8 with TRBJ1-5, with D perhaps matching TRBD1 (5 bases). The V and J ends lost 8 bases and 0 bases respectively, with 14 bases between them. This CDR3 region has 15 residues. CDR1 is SGHVS, CDR2 FQNEAQ, per germline. The CDR3 DNA reads TGTGCCAGCGTTTTGACAGCCCTTAGCAATCAGCCCCAGCATTTT. Translation gives CASVLTALSNQPQHF.

This chain joins TRBV28 and TRBJ1-2, with TRBD1 matching 12 bases. With V trimmed by 2 bases and J by 3 bases, 10 bases remained unmatched. The CDR3 is 18 residues long. The germline CDR1 and CDR2 sequences are MDHEN and SYDVKM. The DNA of the CDR3 is TGTGCCAGCAGTTTAAGTTTTCGCCGGGACAGGGGGCACTATGGCTACACCTTC. This translates into CASSLSFRRDRGHYGYTF.

The chain combines TRBV7-6 with TRBJ2-5, with D possibly TRBD1 on 6 matching bases. The end of the DNA fits TRBJ2-7 better, so the J call may be wrong. This CDR3 region has 15 residues. Germline V lookup: CDR1 SGHVS, CDR2 FNYEAQ. In DNA, the CDR3 is TGTGCCAGCAGCTCCGACTCCTCCGACAGGTACGAGCAGTACTTC. Translated: CASSSDSSDRYEQYF.

Written as DNA, the CDR3 is TGTGCCAGCAGTTCTACAGGGGGTGGATACGAGCAGTACTTC. Translation: CASSSTGGGYEQYF. This chain connects TRBV7-9 to TRBJ2-5; TRBD1 agrees at 8 bases. The DNA end lines up better with TRBJ2-7; the J call may be wrong. CDR3 length equals 14 residues. Germline assignment: CDR1 SEHNR and CDR2 FQNEAQ (reference sequence).

This chain joins TRBV18 and TRBJ2-7; TRBD1 matches 7 bases. This CDR3 region has 14 residues. With 1 base clipped from V and 3 bases from J, the junction kept 3 bases outside the gene matches. Germline V gene data show CDR1 as KGHSH and CDR2 as LQKENI. CDR3 nucleotides: TGTGCCAGCTCACCACGGGACAGCTACTACGAGCAGTACTTC. It encodes CASSPRDSYYEQYF.

Here the CDR3 reads CASSSGGAGGTDTQYF. As DNA, the CDR3 is TGTGCCAGCAGCTCCGGGGGGGCTGGGGGCACAGATACGCAGTATTTT. This chain connects TRBV7-3 to TRBJ2-3; 8 positions match TRBD2. CDR1 is SGHTA, CDR2 FQGTGA, per germline. The CDR3 loop spans 16 amino acids. V dropped 4 bases and J dropped 1; count of bases not matched to a gene: 7.

V is TRBV7-3 and J is TRBJ2-7; 7 positions agree with TRBD1. V dropped 5 bases and J dropped 6; count of bases not matched to a gene: 4. From germline, CDR1 is SGHTA and CDR2 FQGTGA. The CDR3 extends over 12 amino acids. For the CDR3, the DNA is TGTGCCAGCAGCAACCACAGGGGCGAGCAGTACTTC. Protein: CASSNHRGEQYF.

This chain uses TRBV28 with TRBJ2-7, with D perhaps TRBD1 (6 bases). Germline values: CDR1 MDHEN, CDR2 SYDVKM. Trimming pared 2 bases from V and 11 bases from J, leaving 25 bases between. The CDR3 spans 16 residues. The CDR3 is CASSLPPSVSQGRKYF. The DNA for the CDR3 is TGTGCCAGCAGTTTACCCCCATCGGTAAGCCAGGGGCGGAAGTACTTC. Full variable domain (remainder filled in from reference TRBV28 and TRBJ2-7): DVKVTQSSRYLVKRTGEKVFLECVQDMDHENMFWYRQDPGLGLRLIYFSYDVKMKEKGDIPEGYSVSREKKERFSLILESASTNQTSMYLCASSLPPSVSQGRKYFGPGTRLTVT.

The chain employs TRBV9 and TRBJ2-3, with D possibly being TRBD2 (5 bases). The germline CDR1 and CDR2 sequences are SGDLS and YYNGEE. The CDR3 covers 15 residues. The germline V and J ends were trimmed by 4 bases and 1 base, with 13 bases remaining between them. The CDR3 bases are TGTGCCAGCAGCCCCGAGGGTCGGGGCACAGATACGCAGTATTTT. It translates to CASSPEGRGTDTQYF.

This clone was detected only once. The chain links TRBV19 to TRBJ1-4; D remains unclear. Between the trimmed V and J ends, which lost 3 bases and 5 bases, there was a span of 10 bases. Germline V gives CDR1 LNHDA, CDR2 SQIVND (reference sequence). This CDR3 spans 14 amino acids. The CDR3 region is CASSIMDFNEKLFF. CDR3 bases: TGTGCCAGTAGTATCATGGACTTCAATGAAAAACTGTTTTTT.

For this clone: Mismatch with germline at one junction end may stem from a read error. Here the CDR3 reads CAGSFGETGNTIYF. DNA of the CDR3: TGTGCCGGCAGCTTCGGGGAGACTGGAAACACCATATATTTT. The chain links TRBV11-3 to TRBJ1-3; no reliable D call. There are 14 residues in the CDR3. Germline values: CDR1 SGHNT, CDR2 YENEEA.

The V gene is TRBV28, the J gene TRBJ1-3; D is uncertain. The CDR3 length is 16 residues. V was pared by 2 bases and J by 0 bases, with 11 bases between. The germline gives CDR1 MDHEN, CDR2 SYDVKM. CDR3 region: CASSLPQFISGNTIYF. The CDR3 DNA reads as TGTGCCAGCAGTTTACCACAGTTTATCTCTGGAAACACCATATATTTT.